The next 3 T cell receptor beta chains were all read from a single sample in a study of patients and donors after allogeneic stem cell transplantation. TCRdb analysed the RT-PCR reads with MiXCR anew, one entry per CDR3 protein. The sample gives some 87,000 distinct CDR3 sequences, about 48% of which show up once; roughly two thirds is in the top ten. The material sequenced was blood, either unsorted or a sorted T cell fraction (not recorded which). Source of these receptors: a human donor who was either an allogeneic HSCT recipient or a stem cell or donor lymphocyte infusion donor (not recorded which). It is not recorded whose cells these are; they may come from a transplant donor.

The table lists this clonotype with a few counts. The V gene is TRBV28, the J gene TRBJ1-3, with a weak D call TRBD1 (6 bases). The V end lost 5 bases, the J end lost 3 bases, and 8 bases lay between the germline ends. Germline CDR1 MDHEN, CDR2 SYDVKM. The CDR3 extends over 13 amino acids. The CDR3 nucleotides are TGTGCCAGCAGTGTGGACAGTGGAAACACCATATATTTT. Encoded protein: CASSVDSGNTIYF.

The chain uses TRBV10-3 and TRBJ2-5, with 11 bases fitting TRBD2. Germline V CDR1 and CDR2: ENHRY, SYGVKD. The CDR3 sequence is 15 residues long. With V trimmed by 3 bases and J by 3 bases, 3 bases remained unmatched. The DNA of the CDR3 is TGTGCCATCAGTGAACCGACTAGCGGGAAAGAGACCCAGTACTTC. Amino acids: CAISEPTSGKETQYF.

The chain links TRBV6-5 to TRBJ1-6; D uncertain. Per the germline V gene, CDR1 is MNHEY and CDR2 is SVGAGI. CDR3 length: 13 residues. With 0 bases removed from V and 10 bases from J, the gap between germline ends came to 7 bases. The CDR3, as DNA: TGTGCCAGCAGTTACTCAGCCGGATCACCCCTCCACTTT. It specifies CASSYSAGSPLHF.